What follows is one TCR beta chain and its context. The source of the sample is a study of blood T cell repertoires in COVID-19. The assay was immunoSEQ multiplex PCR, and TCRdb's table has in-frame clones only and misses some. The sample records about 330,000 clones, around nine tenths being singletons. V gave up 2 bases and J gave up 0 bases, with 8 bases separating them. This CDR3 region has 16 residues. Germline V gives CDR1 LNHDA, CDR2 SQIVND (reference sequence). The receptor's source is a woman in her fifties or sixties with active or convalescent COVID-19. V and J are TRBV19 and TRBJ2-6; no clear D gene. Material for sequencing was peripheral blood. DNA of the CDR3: TGTGCCAGTAGTATAATTTGGAGCTCTGGGGCCAACGTCCTGACTTTC. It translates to CASSIIWSSGANVLTF.